This TCR beta chain came from a study of T-cell memory formation after mild COVID-19. Study-level information: TCR clusters largely stayed donor specific.

TCR alpha and TCR beta cDNA libraries carrying sample barcodes and UMIs were produced by 5'RACE using constant-segment primers. TCRdb processed the 5' RACE reads anew with MiXCR; each CDR3 protein has one entry. The sample lists about 290,000 distinct CDR3 sequences, 15% to 20% occurring once. The CDR3 loop spans 12 amino acids. Per germline, CDR1 SGHRS and CDR2 YFSETQ. Trimming took off 4 bases at V and 7 bases at J, with 11 bases between the two ends. The sample was PBMCs or a T cell subset sorted from them (not recorded which). The sequence came from a man aged 18 to 35 who had mild COVID-19 (a few samples of this study predate the infection). Cell type and time point are not known. The chain uses TRBV5-1 and TRBJ1-1; D unclear. The CDR3 nucleotides read TGCGCCAGCAGCCCGGCTACTGATGAAGCTTTCTTT. It codes for CASSPATDEAFF.